The present TCR beta chain was sequenced within a study of T cell responses to AZD1222 COVID-19 vaccine. Only in-frame clones appear in the TCRdb table, and some are missing; sequencing was by immunoSEQ multiplex PCR. The table lists some 140,000 clones, about 90% of them singletons, with approximately 2% in the top ten. Whole-study findings and limits: Spike-spanning, vaccine-associated CD4 TCRs were dominant at 160-218 and 743-854. Among those given AZD1222, only five or six were seropositive at baseline. Within unmutated variant regions lay the reported targets of nearly half of spike-specific TCRs. In a largely white British group with more females than males, clonal diversity was possibly underestimated.

CDR3 length: 14 residues. V was shortened by 1 base and J by 4 bases, with 10 bases between the two germline ends. Germline V CDR1 and CDR2: SGHDN, FVKESK. This clone was seen a single time. What it binds is not known. The receptor was isolated from an adult in good health. This chain links TRBV14 with TRBJ1-1; D is undetermined. The source was peripheral blood, collected on day 0 of AZD1222 vaccination. The CDR3 protein is CASSQAYSFTEAFF. In DNA, the CDR3 is TGTGCCAGCAGCCAAGCTTACAGCTTCACTGAAGCTTTCTTT.